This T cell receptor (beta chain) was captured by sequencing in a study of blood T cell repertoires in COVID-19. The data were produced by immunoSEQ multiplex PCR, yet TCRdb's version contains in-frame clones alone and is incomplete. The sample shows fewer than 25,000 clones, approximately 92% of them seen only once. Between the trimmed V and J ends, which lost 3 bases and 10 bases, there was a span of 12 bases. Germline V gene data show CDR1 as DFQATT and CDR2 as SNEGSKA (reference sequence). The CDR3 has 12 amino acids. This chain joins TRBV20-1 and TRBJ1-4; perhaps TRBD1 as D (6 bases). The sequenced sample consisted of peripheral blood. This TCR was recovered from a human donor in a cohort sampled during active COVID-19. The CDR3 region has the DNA TGCAGTGCTAGTGGGGGGCCCTCAAAACTGTTTTTT. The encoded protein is CSASGGPSKLFF.